This TCR beta chain derives from a study of cytomegalovirus exposure and HLA in healthy donors. Study observations and caveats: Earlier findings revealed that most TCR beta V segments proved productive either about 87% or about 30% of the time.

This CDR3 is 14 amino acids long. V was shortened by 0 bases and J by 3 bases, with 8 bases between the two germline ends. From germline, CDR1 is MNHEY and CDR2 SVGAGI. The PCR employed 60 Vbeta primers together with 13 Jbeta primers. The repertoire was sequenced with immunoSEQ multiplex PCR; TCRdb's copy has only in-frame clones and lacks some. Here the sample spans under 300,000 clones, roughly 86% being singletons. In the case of this clone: The antigen is unknown.

V gene TRBV6-5 combines with J gene TRBJ2-5; D might be TRBD1 (5 bases). Specimen: PBMCs. The sequence was collected from a woman aged 35 to 49 in good health and CMV-seropositive. For the CDR3, the DNA is TGTGCCAGCAGTTACTCAGACAGAAAAGAGACCCAGTACTTC. It encodes CASSYSDRKETQYF.